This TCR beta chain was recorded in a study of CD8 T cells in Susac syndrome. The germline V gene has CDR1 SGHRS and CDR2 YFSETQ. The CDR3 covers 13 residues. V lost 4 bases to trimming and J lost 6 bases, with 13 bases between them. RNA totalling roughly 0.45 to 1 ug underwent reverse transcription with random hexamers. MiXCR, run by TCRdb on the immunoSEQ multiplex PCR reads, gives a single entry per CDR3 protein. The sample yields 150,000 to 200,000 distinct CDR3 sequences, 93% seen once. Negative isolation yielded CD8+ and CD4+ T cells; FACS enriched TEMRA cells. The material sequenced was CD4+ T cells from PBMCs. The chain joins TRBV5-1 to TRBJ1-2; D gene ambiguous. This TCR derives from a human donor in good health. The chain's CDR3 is CASSLRSGDGYTF. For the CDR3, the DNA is TGCGCCAGCAGCCTCAGGTCAGGAGATGGCTACACCTTC.